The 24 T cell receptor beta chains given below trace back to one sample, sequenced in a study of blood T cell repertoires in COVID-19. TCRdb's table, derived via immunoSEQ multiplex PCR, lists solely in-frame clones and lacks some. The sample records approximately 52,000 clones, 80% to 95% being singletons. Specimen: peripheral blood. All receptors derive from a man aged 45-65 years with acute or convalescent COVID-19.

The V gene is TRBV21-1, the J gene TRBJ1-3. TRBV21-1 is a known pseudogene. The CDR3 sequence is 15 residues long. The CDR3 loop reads CASSKADSAAFPVYF. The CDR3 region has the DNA TGTGCCAGCAGCAAAGCGGATTCGGCGGCCTTCCCCGTATATTTT.

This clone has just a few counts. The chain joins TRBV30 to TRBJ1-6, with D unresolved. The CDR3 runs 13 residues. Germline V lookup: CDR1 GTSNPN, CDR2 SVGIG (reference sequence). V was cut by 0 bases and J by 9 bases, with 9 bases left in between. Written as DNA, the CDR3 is TGTGCCTGGAGTGTTGGAGGCCGTTCACCCCTCCACTTT. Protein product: CAWSVGGRSPLHF.

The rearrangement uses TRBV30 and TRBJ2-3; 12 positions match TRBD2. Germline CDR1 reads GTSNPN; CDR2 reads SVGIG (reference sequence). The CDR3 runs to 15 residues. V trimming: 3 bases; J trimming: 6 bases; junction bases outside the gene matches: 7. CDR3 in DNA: TGTGCCTGGAGGACTAGCGGGGGCCGGGGGGATACGCAGTATTTT. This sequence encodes CAWRTSGGRGDTQYF.

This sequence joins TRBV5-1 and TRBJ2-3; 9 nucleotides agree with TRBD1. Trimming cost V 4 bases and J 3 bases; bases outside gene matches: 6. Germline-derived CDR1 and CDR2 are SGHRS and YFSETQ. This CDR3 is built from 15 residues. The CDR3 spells CASSTGQGNTDTQYF. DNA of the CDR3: TGCGCCAGCAGCACGGGACAGGGTAATACAGATACGCAGTATTTT.

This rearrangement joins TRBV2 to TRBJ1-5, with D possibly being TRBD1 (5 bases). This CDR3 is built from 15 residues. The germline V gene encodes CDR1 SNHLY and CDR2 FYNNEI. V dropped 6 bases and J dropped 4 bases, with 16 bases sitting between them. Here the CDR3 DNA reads TGTGCCAGCAGGCCGGCCGGGACTCCTAATCAGCCCCAGCATTTT. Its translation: CASRPAGTPNQPQHF. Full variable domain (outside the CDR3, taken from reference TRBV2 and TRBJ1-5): EPEVTQTPSHQVTQMGQEVILRCVPISNHLYFYWYRQILGQKVEFLVSFYNNEISEKSEIFDDQFSVERPDGSNFTLKIRSTKLEDSAMYFCASRPAGTPNQPQHFGDGTRLSIL.

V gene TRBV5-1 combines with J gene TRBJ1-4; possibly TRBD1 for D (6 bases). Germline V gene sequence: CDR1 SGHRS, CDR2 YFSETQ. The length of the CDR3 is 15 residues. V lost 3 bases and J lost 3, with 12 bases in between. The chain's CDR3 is CASSSTGMSNEKLFF. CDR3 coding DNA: TGCGCCAGCAGCTCTACAGGGATGTCTAATGAAAAACTGTTTTTT.

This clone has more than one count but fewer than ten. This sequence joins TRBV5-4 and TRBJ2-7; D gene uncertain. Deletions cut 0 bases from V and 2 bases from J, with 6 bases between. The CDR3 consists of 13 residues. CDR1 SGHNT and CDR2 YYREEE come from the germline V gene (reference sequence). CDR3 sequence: CASSLETAYEQYF. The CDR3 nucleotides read TGTGCCAGCAGCTTGGAAACAGCCTACGAGCAGTACTTC.

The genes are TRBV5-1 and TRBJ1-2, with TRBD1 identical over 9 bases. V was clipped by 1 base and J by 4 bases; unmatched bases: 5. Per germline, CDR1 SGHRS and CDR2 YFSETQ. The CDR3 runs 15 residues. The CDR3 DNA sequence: TGCGCCAGCAGCTTGAGGACAGGGGATGCCTATGGCTACACCTTC. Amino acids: CASSLRTGDAYGYTF.

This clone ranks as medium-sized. The CDR3 is CASSLESRFYGYTF. Here the CDR3 DNA reads TGTGCCAGCAGCTTAGAAAGCCGGTTTTATGGCTACACCTTC. The V gene is TRBV11-2, the J gene TRBJ1-2, with D uncertain. V was trimmed by 0 bases and J by 5 bases, leaving 10 bases between them. Germline-derived CDR1 and CDR2 are SGHAT and FQNNGV. The CDR3 consists of 14 residues.

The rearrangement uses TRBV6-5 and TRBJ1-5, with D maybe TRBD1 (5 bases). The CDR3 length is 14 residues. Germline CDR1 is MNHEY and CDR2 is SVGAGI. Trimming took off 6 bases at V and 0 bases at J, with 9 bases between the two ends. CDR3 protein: CASSATDSNQPQHF. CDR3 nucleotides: TGTGCCAGCAGCGCGACAGATAGCAATCAGCCCCAGCATTTT.

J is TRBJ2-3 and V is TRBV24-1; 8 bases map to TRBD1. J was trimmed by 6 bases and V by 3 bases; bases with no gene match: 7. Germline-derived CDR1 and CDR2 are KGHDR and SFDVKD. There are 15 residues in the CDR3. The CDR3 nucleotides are TGTGCCACCAGTGATACCAGGGGGCTGAGGGATACGCAGTATTTT. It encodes CATSDTRGLRDTQYF.

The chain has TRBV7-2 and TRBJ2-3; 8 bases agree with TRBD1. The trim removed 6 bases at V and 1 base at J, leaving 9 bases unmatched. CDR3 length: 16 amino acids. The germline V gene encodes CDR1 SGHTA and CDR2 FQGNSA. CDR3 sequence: CASREPGTGGTDTQYF. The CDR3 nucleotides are TGTGCCAGCAGAGAGCCCGGGACAGGAGGCACAGATACGCAGTATTTT.

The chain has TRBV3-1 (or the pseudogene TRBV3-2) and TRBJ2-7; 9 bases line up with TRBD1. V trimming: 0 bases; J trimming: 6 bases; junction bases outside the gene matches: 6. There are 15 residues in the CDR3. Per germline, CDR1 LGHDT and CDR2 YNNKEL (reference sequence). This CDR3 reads CASSQDGTGIIEQYF. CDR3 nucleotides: TGTGCCAGCAGCCAAGACGGGACAGGGATCATCGAGCAGTACTTC.

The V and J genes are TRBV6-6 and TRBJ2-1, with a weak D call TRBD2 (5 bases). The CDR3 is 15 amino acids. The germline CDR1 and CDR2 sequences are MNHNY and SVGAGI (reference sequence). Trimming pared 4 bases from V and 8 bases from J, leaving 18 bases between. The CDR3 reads CASSWRSVAGDEQFF. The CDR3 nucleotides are TGTGCCAGCAGTTGGAGGAGTGTCGCTGGCGATGAGCAGTTCTTC.

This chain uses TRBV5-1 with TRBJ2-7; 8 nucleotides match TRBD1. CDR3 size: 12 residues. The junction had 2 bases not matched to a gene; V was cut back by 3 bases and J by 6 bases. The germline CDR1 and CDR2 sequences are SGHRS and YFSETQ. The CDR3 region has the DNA TGCGCCAGCAGCTGGACAGGGCGCGAGCAGTACTTC. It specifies CASSWTGREQYF.

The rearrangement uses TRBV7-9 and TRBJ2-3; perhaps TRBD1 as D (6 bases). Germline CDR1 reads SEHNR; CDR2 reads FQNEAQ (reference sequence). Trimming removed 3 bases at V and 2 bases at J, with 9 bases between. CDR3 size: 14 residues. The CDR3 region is CASSFGQFTDTQYF. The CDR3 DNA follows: TGTGCCAGCAGCTTCGGACAGTTCACAGATACGCAGTATTTT.

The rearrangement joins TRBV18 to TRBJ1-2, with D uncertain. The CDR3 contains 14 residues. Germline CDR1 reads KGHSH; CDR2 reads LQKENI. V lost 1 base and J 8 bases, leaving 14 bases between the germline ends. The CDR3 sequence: CASSPREIGVGYTF. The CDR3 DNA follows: TGTGCCAGCTCACCACGAGAGATCGGGGTAGGCTACACCTTC.

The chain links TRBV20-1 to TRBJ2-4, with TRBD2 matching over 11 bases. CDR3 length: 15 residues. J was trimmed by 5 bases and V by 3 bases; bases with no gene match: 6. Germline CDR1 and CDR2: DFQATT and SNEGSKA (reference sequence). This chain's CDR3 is CSASNSGGAENIQYF. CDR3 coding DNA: TGCAGTGCTAGTAATAGCGGGGGGGCCGAAAACATTCAGTACTTC.

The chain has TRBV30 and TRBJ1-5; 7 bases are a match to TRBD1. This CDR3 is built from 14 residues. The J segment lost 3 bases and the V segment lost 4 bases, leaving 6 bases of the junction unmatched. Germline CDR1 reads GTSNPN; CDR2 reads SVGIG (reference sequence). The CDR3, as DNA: TGTGCCTGGAATACAGGGGCCGTCAATCAGCCCCAGCATTTT. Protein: CAWNTGAVNQPQHF.

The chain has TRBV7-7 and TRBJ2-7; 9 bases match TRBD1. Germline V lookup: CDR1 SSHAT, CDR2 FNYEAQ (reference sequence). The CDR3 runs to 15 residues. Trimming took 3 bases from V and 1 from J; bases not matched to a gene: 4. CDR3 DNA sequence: TGTGCCAGCAGCTTGCGACAGGGGGGTTCCTACGAGCAGTACTTC. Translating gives CASSLRQGGSYEQYF. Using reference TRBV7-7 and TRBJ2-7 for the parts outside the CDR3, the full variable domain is GAGVSQSPRYKVTKRGQDVTLRCDPISSHATLYWYQQALGQGPEFLTYFNYEAQPDKSGLPSDRFSAERPEGSISTLTIQRTEQRDSAMYRCASSLRQGGSYEQYFGPGTRLTVT.

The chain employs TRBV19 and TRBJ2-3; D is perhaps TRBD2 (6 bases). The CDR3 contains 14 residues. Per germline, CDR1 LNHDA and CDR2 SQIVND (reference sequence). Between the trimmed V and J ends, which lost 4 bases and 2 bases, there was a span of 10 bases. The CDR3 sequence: CASSNRDSTDTQYF. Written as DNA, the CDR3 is TGTGCCAGTAGTAATCGGGACTCCACAGATACGCAGTATTTT.

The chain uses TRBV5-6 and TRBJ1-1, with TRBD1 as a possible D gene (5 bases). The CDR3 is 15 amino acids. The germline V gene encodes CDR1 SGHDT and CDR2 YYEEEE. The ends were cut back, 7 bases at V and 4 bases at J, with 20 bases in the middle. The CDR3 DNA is TGTGCCAGCTCGACAAACCCCCGGAGGGGCACTGAAGCTTTCTTT. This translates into CASSTNPRRGTEAFF.

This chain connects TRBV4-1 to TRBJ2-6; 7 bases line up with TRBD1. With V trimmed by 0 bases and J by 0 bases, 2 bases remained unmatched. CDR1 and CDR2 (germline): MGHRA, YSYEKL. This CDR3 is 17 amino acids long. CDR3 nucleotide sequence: TGCGCCAGCAGCCAAGACGGACAGGCCTCTGGGGCCAACGTCCTGACTTTC. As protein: CASSQDGQASGANVLTF.

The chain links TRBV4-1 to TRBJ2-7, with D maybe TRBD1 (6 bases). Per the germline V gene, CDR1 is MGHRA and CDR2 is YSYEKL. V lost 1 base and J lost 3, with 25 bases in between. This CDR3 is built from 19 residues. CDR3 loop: CASSQAPPGSGQNRYEQYF. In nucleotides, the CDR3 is TGCGCCAGCAGCCAAGCCCCTCCGGGGTCGGGACAAAACCGCTACGAGCAGTACTTC.